This TCR beta chain originates from a study of chemoradiotherapy in HPV16-positive cancers. At the level of the study: Functional T-cell assays on a couple of HPV16-positive patients' cells defined candidate HPV-specific clones and common TCR motifs.

This clone was picked up one time. CDR3 length: 13 residues. The germline CDR1 and CDR2 sequences are MNHNY and SVGAGI (reference sequence). V lost 6 bases and J lost 4; bases outside the gene matches: 3. This table comes from immunoSEQ multiplex PCR, and its TCRdb copy is limited to in-frame clones, with some not included. The sample has nearly 7,500 clones; 74% are singletons. The source was tumor tissue, collected from a patient who underwent chemoradiotherapy. The chain couples TRBV6-6 to TRBJ1-3; TRBD1 aligns across 7 bases. The receptor was isolated from a human donor with HPV-associated anogenital cancer. CDR3 sequence (DNA): TGTGCCAGCAGCCCGGACAGGGGAAACACCATATATTTT. This codes for CASSPDRGNTIYF.